These 23 T cell receptor beta chains came from one sample sequenced in a study of tumor and adjacent non-tumor tissue in lung cancer. Three rounds of nested PCR, following a modified ARM-PCR protocol, produced the TCRbeta library. TCRdb re-called the multiplex PCR reads with MiXCR, one entry per CDR3 protein. The sample lists roughly 67,000 distinct CDR3 sequences; roughly 60% were seen once. This sample's RNA came from whole unsorted tissue. The specimen was lung tumor tissue. The source of these receptors is a middle-aged man with non-small cell lung cancer.

Concerning this clonotype itself: At one boundary the junction diverges from the germline segment, which might be a read error. The rearrangement joins TRBV12-3 or TRBV12-4 to TRBJ2-7; D is perhaps TRBD1 (5 bases). The CDR3 sequence is 13 residues long. CDR3 nucleotide sequence: TGTGTCAGCAGTTACTACAGGATTGGTGAGCAGTACTTC. As protein: CVSSYYRIGEQYF.

The chain links TRBV30 to TRBJ1-2; tentative D call: TRBD1 (5 bases). The CDR3 totals 11 residues. Germline lookup yields CDR1 GTSNPN and CDR2 SVGIG (reference sequence). The germline V and J ends were trimmed by 2 bases and 7 bases, with 8 bases remaining between them. CDR3 sequence: CAWSSGTGYTF. DNA for the CDR3: TGTGCCTGGAGTTCCGGGACTGGCTACACCTTC. Together with reference TRBV30 and TRBJ1-2, the CDR3 gives the full variable domain: SQTIHQWPATLVQPVGSPLSLECTVEGTSNPNLYWYRQAAGRGLQLLFYSVGIGQISSEVPQNLSASRPQDRQFILSSKKLLLSDSGFYLCAWSSGTGYTFGSGTRLTVV.

In this sample, this clonotype turned up many times. This rearrangement joins TRBV6-2 or TRBV6-3 to TRBJ2-1; 12 bases are shared with TRBD1. CDR1 is MNHEY and CDR2 is SVGEGT in the germline V gene. The junction had 9 bases not matched to a gene; V was cut back by 8 bases and J by 7 bases. This CDR3 contains 15 residues. The DNA of the CDR3 is TGTGCCAGCCGCGCGGGACAGGGGGCAAAGAATGAGCAGTTCTTC. Amino acids: CASRAGQGAKNEQFF.

About this clonotype: One end of the junction does not line up with germline, which may come from a read error. V is TRBV6-6 and J is TRBJ2-7; D is possibly TRBD1 (5 bases). CDR1 is MNHNY, CDR2 SVGAGI, per germline (reference sequence). The CDR3 sequence is 16 residues long. The CDR3 nucleotides are TGTGCCAGTAGTTACTGCGAACAGGAACTGTCCTACGAGCAGTACTTC. It encodes CASSYCEQELSYEQYF.

Concerning this clonotype itself: A read error may account for a junction end that differs from germline. V usage is TRBV6-1 and J usage is TRBJ2-3, with 9 bases aligning to TRBD2. The CDR3 spans 16 residues. CDR1 is MNHNS and CDR2 is SASEGT in the germline V gene. The CDR3: CTSGGRREASIDTQYF. The CDR3, as DNA: TGTACCAGCGGGGGGCGGCGGGAGGCCAGCATAGATACGCAGTATTTT.

As for this clonotype: A junction end diverges from the germline sequence, so it may reflect a read error. The rearrangement joins TRBV5-1 to TRBJ2-5; TRBD1 agrees at 7 bases. CDR1 is SGHRS and CDR2 is YFSETQ in the germline V gene. The CDR3 consists of 14 residues. CDR3 region: CASSTATGPETHYF. In DNA form, the CDR3 reads TGCGCCAGCAGCACAGCGACAGGGCCTGAGACCCACTACTTC.

On this clonotype itself: A much larger clone differs by one base, so this may be a read error. The chain is built from TRBV12-3 or TRBV12-4 and TRBJ2-7; TRBD1 matches 8 bases. The CDR3 totals 13 residues. Germline trimming cut 7 bases from V and 7 bases from J; bases unmatched to any gene: 9. The CDR3 nucleotides read TGTGCCAGCAACCTGGGACAGGCGCGGGAGCAGTACTTC. Translated: CASNLGQAREQYF.

This clonotype was seen more than once but under ten times. The V gene is TRBV6-1, the J gene TRBJ2-7; 7 nucleotides match TRBD2. Germline CDR1 reads MNHNS; CDR2 reads SASEGT. J was trimmed by 3 bases and V by 0 bases; bases with no gene match: 11. CDR3 length equals 17 residues. In nucleotides, the CDR3 is TGTGCCAGCAGTGAAGCGGGGGGGGGGAGTTCCCTCTACGAGCAGTACTTC. It codes for CASSEAGGGSSLYEQYF.

Comment on this clonotype: A much larger clone is a single base away; this may be a read error. This chain connects TRBV13 to TRBJ2-7, with D tentatively TRBD2 (6 bases). The CDR3 is 13 amino acids. Germline CDR1 PRHDT, CDR2 FYEKMQ (reference sequence). The CDR3 bases are TGTGCCAGCAGCTTGGGACTGGCCTACAAGCAGTACTTC. It yields the protein CASSLGLAYKQYF.

In this sample, this clonotype turned up many times. The chain couples TRBV4-1 to TRBJ2-3; D gene uncertain. The germline gives CDR1 MGHRA, CDR2 YSYEKL. The CDR3 totals 14 residues. Between the trimmed V and J ends, which lost 6 bases and 0 bases, there was a span of 10 bases. CDR3 in amino acids: CASSSRLSTDTQYF. In DNA form, the CDR3 reads TGCGCCAGCAGTTCGCGACTCAGCACAGATACGCAGTATTTT.

Regarding this clonotype: This could be a read error, since a much larger clone is one nucleotide away. This CDR3 is CASGQGAGNTVYF. CDR3 DNA: TGTGCCAGCGGACAGGGGGCGGGAAACACCGTATATTTT. The chain has TRBV2 and TRBJ1-3, with TRBD1 identical over 11 bases. Germline V gene data show CDR1 as SNHLY and CDR2 as FYNNEI. The CDR3 has 13 amino acids.

As concerns this clonotype: This CDR3 is missing its conserved last phenylalanine or tryptophan, likely due to a read error. The genes are TRBV6-6 and TRBJ2-5, with 7 bases matching TRBD1. The CDR3 is made up of 16 amino acids. The V gene's germline CDR1 is MNHNY and CDR2 SVGAGI (reference sequence). V dropped 0 bases and J dropped 8; count of bases not matched to a gene: 12. CDR3 sequence: CASSYSGSGGDDTQYL. The CDR3 DNA reads as TGTGCCAGCAGTTACTCGGGTTCAGGGGGAGATGATACCCAGTACCTC.

About this clonotype itself: This CDR3 fails to terminate in the conserved phenylalanine or tryptophan, so it likely reflects a read error. The chain is built from TRBV12-3 or TRBV12-4 and TRBJ2-4; D gene ambiguous. The CDR3 runs 14 residues. V was shortened by 3 bases and J by 9 bases, with 15 bases between the two germline ends. The CDR3 DNA is TGTGCCAGCAGTTTGTCGTCTTCGAGGATCATTCAGTACTAC. Amino acids: CASSLSSSRIIQYY.

This clonotype has a count of ten or more. The chain joins TRBV20-1 to TRBJ1-5; D is ambiguous. Trimming removed 0 bases from V and 3 bases from J, with 9 bases in between. Per germline, CDR1 DFQATT and CDR2 SNEGSKA (reference sequence). This CDR3 contains 14 residues. This CDR3 is CSARDVNSNQPQHF. Written as DNA, the CDR3 is TGCAGTGCTAGAGATGTAAACTCCAATCAGCCCCAGCATTTT.

The J gene is TRBJ1-5, the V gene TRBV5-1; possible D gene TRBD2, 6 bases. With the DNA end fitting TRBJ2-3 better, the J assignment may be wrong. Germline-derived CDR1 and CDR2 are SGHRS and YFSETQ. This CDR3 has 14 residues. This chain's CDR3 is CASSLGQGGQPQYF. CDR3 coding DNA: TGCGCCAGCAGCTTGGGCCAGGGAGGCCAGCCCCAGTATTTT.

This sequence joins TRBV11-2 and TRBJ2-7, with a possible D match to TRBD1 (5 bases). Trimming took off 5 bases at V and 3 bases at J, with 14 bases between the two ends. CDR3 length: 14 amino acids. Germline V lookup: CDR1 SGHAT, CDR2 FQNNGV. The DNA of the CDR3 is TGTGCCAGCAGCCCTCAGGGAACCTACTACGAGCAGTACTTC. Its protein product is CASSPQGTYYEQYF.

The sample holds one count of this clonotype. The junction does not match germline at one end; this may be a read error. V gene TRBV12-3 or TRBV12-4 combines with J gene TRBJ2-5; 7 bases are a match to TRBD2. This CDR3 spans 13 amino acids. In nucleotides, the CDR3 is TGTGCCGGCAGTCGGGGGGACCAAGAGACCCAGTGCTTC. Protein: CAGSRGDQETQCF.

Worth noting for this clonotype: A read error may explain this, as a much larger clone is one base away. The chain couples TRBV13 to TRBJ2-1; D may correspond to TRBD1 or TRBD2 (5 bases each). With 4 bases removed from V and 6 bases from J, the gap between germline ends came to 16 bases. Germline V gene sequence: CDR1 PRHDT, CDR2 FYEKMQ (reference sequence). The CDR3 covers 15 residues. The CDR3 is CASSSVIVGPNEQFF. The CDR3 region has the DNA TGTGCCAGCAGCTCGGTGATCGTGGGACCCAATGAGCAGTTCTTC.

With regard to this clonotype: At one end, the junction sequence differs from germline, possibly due to a read error. V usage is TRBV10-2 and J usage is TRBJ1-6; D is ambiguous. This CDR3 has 14 amino acids. Germline V gene lookup returns CDR1 WSHSY and CDR2 SAAADI. The CDR3 DNA sequence: TGCGCGAGCACTGTAGGACCTACAAATTCACCCCTCCACTTT. Translation gives CASTVGPTNSPLHF.

This clonotype was recorded many times. The J gene is TRBJ2-2, the V gene TRBV6-2 or TRBV6-3, with D maybe TRBD1 (5 bases). CDR3 length: 15 amino acids. V dropped 6 bases and J dropped 0 bases, with 11 bases sitting between them. The germline gives CDR1 MNHEY, CDR2 SVGEGT. The CDR3 protein is CASRGVFANTGELFF. In nucleotides, the CDR3 is TGTGCCAGCAGAGGGGTCTTCGCGAACACCGGGGAGCTGTTTTTT.

There are a few counts of this clonotype. This may be a read error, as it is one base from a much larger clone. The DNA for the CDR3 is TGTGCCGGCAGCCAGGCCCAGGAGCGCTACGAGCAGTACTTC. Its protein is CAGSQAQERYEQYF. J is TRBJ2-7 and V is TRBV4-2; D is ambiguous. Germline V lookup: CDR1 LGHNA, CDR2 YNFKEQ. CDR3 length equals 14 residues.

The chain uses TRBV20-1 and TRBJ2-3; D possibly matches TRBD1 or TRBD2 (6 bases each). The germline V gene has CDR1 DFQATT and CDR2 SNEGSKA (reference sequence). This CDR3 is 16 amino acids long. V was trimmed by 0 bases and J by 2 bases, leaving 15 bases between them. This chain's CDR3 is CSARDPWGDTTDTQYF. The CDR3 DNA sequence: TGCAGTGCTAGAGACCCCTGGGGGGACACCACAGATACGCAGTATTTT.

A remark on this clonotype: Germline is not matched at one junction end, which may reflect a read error. The chain employs TRBV29-1 and TRBJ2-3, with 7 bases identical to TRBD2. The CDR3 is made up of 14 amino acids. Germline V gives CDR1 SQVTM, CDR2 ANQGSEA. Written as DNA, the CDR3 is TGCAGCACCCGGGGAGGGGTTGGCACAGATACGCAATATTTT. As protein: CSTRGGVGTDTQYF.